This T cell receptor beta chain was captured by sequencing in a study of blood T cell repertoires in COVID-19. Looking at the study overall: Donors in the United States, Italy and Spain gave samples during acute or convalescent COVID-19. PBMCs, B-cell-depleted T cells, or T cells provided the cDNA or gDNA that made up the material.

The CDR3 runs 13 residues. After removal of 6 bases from V and 0 bases from J, the junction contained 1 base not matched to a gene. CDR1 is MDHEN and CDR2 is SYDVKM in the germline V gene. Authors' methods: Researchers report that nucleated cell counts were estimated from reference gene primer amplification. Produced via immunoSEQ multiplex PCR; TCRdb's table is partial and in-frame only. The V and J calls and the clone size are those of that table, but D and trimming were determined from the DNA. Of around 310,000 clones listed, 75% to 95% are singletons. Seattle enrolled patients during active infection and tracked them longitudinally.

Sequencing used peripheral blood. The chain links TRBV28 to TRBJ2-7, with 8 bases fitting TRBD2. This TCR came from a woman aged 25 to 39 with COVID-19, enrolled during active disease. CDR3 protein: CASSRGGSYEQYF. The CDR3 coding sequence is TGTGCCAGCAGCCGGGGGGGCTCCTACGAGCAGTACTTC.